Given below is one T cell receptor beta chain in context. The target of this receptor is not known. No per-base quality is available; no much larger clone lies one base away. The CDR3 measures 13 amino acids from cysteine to phenylalanine. Kept here is only the CDR3 DNA, which spans 39 bases and is read in frame from base 1. V is pared back by 3 bases and J by 5 bases, with 10 bases lying between the germline termini. CDR1 and CDR2 (SGHAT, FQNNGV) derive from the germline V gene. These data originate in a study of response to subunit inactivated influenza vaccine (dated by TCRdb to 2016 to 2019). With respect to the entire study: To follow how T cells responded to a trivalent subunit inactivated influenza vaccine, the researchers relied on deep quantitative profiling of the T cell receptor repertoire.

Receptor amplification or capture employed RT-PCR. These reads were obtained on an Illumina HiSeq 2500. TCRdb trimmed the raw reads at Q25, called clones with MiXCR and kept productive beta chains. All rows with the same CDR3 protein become a single entry with the most common DNA and genes. The sample table records 590,000 or so distinct CDR3 sequences; around 15% of these occur just once. Of the sample, less than 8.5% is held by the ten largest clones. What the work shows at the level of the full study, not this receptor alone: The authors proposed that each seasonal influenza vaccination may bring in only a limited number of new T cells.

The source of this sequence is a man aged 50 to 60 who received an inactivated influenza vaccine. Donor details come from another sample of the same person, matched by shared clones. The specimen was PBMCs from blood, collected around 14 days before vaccination. Recombination linked TRBV11-2 to TRBJ2-5; no D gene call is confident. The base sequence is TGTGCCAGCAGCTTTTCTCAAGCGGAGACCCAGTACTTC. This codes for CASSFSQAETQYF.